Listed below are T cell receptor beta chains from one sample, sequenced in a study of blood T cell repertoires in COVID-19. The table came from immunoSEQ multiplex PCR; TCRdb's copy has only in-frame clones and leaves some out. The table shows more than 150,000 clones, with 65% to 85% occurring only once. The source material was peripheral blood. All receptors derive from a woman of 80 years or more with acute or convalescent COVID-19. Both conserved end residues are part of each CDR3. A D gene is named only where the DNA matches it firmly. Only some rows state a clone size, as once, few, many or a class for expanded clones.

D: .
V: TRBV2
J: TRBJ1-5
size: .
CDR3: CASKGDSNQPQHF
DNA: TGTGCCAGCAAGGGGGACAGCAATCAGCCCCAGCATTTT

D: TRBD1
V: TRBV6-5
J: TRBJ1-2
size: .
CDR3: CASTPDRGNGYTF
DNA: TGTGCCAGCACACCCGACAGGGGCAATGGCTACACCTTC

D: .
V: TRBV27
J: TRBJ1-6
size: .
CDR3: CASSSGTRKNSPLHF
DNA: TGTGCCAGCAGTTCCGGGACACGGAAAAATTCACCCCTCCACTTT

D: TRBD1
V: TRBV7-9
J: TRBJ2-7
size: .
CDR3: CASSMDRLGEQYF
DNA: TGTGCCAGCAGCATGGACAGGTTAGGCGAGCAGTACTTC

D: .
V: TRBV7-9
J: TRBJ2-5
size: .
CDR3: CASSLGGGIQETQYF
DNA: TGTGCCAGCAGCTTAGGGGGAGGAATACAAGAGACCCAGTACTTC

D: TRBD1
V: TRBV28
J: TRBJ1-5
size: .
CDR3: CASTLSHRGPQPQHF
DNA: TGTGCCAGCACCCTATCCCACAGGGGGCCTCAGCCCCAGCATTTT

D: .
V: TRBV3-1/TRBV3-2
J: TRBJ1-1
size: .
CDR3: CASSPDSSLTEAFF
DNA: TGTGCCAGCAGCCCCGACAGTTCCCTCACTGAAGCTTTCTTT

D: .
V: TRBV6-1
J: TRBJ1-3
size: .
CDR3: CASSEAYGTLRNTIYF
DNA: TGTGCCAGCAGTGAAGCGTACGGGACACTCAGAAACACCATATATTTT

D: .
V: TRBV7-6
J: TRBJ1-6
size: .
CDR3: CASSSRQADNSPLHF
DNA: TGTGCCAGCAGCTCCAGACAGGCCGATAATTCACCCCTCCACTTT

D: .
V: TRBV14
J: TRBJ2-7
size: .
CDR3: CASSFLYEQYF
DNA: TGTGCCAGCAGCTTCCTCTACGAGCAGTACTTC

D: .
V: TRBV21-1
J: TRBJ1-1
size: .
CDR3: CASSKGIRLPGDTEAFF
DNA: TGTGCCAGCAGCAAGGGGATTCGACTCCCCGGGGACACTGAAGCTTTCTTT

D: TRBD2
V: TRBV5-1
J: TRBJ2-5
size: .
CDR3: CASSLALAGGAETQYF
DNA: TGCGCCAGCAGCTTGGCACTAGCGGGGGGAGCGGAGACCCAGTACTTC

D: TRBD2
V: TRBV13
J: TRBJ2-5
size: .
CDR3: CASSTTTGLVETQYF
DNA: TGTGCCAGCAGCACAACGACGGGACTAGTAGAGACCCAGTACTTC

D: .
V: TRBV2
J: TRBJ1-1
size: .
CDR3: CASLGGPSNTEAFF
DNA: TGTGCCAGCCTCGGGGGGCCCTCGAACACTGAAGCTTTCTTT

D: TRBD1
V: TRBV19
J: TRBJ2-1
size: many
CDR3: CATGQGWGQNEQFF
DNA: TGTGCCACCGGACAGGGGTGGGGACAAAATGAGCAGTTCTTC

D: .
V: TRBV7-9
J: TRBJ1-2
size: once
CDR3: CASSRVGSGYTF
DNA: TGTGCCAGCAGCCGAGTGGGCTCTGGCTACACCTTC

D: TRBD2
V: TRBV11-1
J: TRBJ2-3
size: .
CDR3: CASSRSGIATDTQYF
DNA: TGTGCCAGCAGCCGTAGCGGGATAGCCACAGATACGCAGTATTTT

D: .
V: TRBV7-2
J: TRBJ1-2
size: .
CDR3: CASSLVGGSAGYTF
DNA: TGTGCCAGCAGCTTAGTAGGAGGGTCGGCTGGCTACACCTTC

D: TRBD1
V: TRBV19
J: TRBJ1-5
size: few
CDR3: CASTGTGNPGQPQHF
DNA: TGTGCCAGTACCGGGACAGGGAACCCAGGACAGCCCCAGCATTTT

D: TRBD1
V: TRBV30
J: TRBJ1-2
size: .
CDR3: CAWSVPPGQNLYGYTF
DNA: TGTGCCTGGAGTGTCCCCCCGGGACAGAACTTATATGGCTACACCTTC

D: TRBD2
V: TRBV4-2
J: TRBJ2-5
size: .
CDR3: CASSQATSGGETQYF
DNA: TGTGCCAGCAGCCAAGCGACTAGCGGGGGAGAGACCCAGTACTTC

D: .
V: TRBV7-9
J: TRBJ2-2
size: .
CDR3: CASSLMGPAGELFF
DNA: TGTGCCAGCAGCTTAATGGGCCCGGCCGGGGAGCTGTTTTTT

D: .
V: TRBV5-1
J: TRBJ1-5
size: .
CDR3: CASSLASGWQPQHF
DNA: TGCGCCAGCAGCTTGGCCTCGGGATGGCAGCCCCAGCATTTT

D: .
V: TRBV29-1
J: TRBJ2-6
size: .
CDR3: CSVEDLEETGANVLTF
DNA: TGCAGCGTTGAAGATCTTGAGGAGACTGGGGCCAACGTCCTGACTTTC

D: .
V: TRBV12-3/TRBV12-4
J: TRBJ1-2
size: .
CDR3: CASSLRSQNGYTF
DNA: TGTGCCAGCAGTTTGCGGAGCCAAAATGGCTACACCTTC

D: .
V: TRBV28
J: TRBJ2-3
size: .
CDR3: CASSFGRGLTDTQYF
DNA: TGTGCCAGCAGTTTCGGGAGGGGGCTTACAGATACGCAGTATTTT

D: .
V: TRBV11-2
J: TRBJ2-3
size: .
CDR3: CASSLPSTDTQYF
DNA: TGTGCCAGCAGCCTCCCTAGCACAGATACGCAGTATTTT

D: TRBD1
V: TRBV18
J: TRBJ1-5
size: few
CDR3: CASSPGQGDIQPQHF
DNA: TGTGCCAGCTCACCGGGACAGGGGGACATTCAGCCCCAGCATTTT

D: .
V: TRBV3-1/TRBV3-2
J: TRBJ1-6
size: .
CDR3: CASSQELAGRTYNSPLHF
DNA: TGTGCCAGCAGCCAAGAACTAGCGGGACGGACCTATAATTCACCCCTCCACTTT

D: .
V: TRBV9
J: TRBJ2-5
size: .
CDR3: CASSARINQETQYF
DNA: TGTGCCAGCAGCGCGAGGATAAACCAAGAGACCCAGTACTTC

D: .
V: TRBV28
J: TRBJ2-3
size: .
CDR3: CASSPGGEFTDTQYF
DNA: TGTGCCAGCAGCCCCGGAGGGGAATTCACAGATACGCAGTATTTT

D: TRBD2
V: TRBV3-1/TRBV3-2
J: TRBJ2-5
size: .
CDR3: CASSHRTSGEETQYF
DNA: TGTGCCAGCAGCCACCGGACTAGCGGGGAAGAGACCCAGTACTTC

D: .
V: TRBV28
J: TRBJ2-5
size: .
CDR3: CASSFGHRQETQYF
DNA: TGTGCCAGCAGTTTTGGACACCGACAAGAGACCCAGTACTTC

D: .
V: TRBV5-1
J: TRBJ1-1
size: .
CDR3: CASSLAGSPNTEAFF
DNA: TGCGCCAGCAGCTTAGCAGGGTCTCCGAACACTGAAGCTTTCTTT

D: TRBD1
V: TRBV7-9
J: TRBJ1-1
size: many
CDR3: CASSETGGNTEAFF
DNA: TGTGCCAGCAGCGAAACAGGGGGGAACACTGAAGCTTTCTTT

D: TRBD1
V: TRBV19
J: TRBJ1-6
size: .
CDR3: CASTGGQGSSPLHF
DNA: TGTGCCAGTACTGGGGGACAGGGCTCTTCACCCCTCCACTTT

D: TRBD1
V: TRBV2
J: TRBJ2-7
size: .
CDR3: CASSLRGLPSYEQYF
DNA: TGTGCCAGCAGCCTCAGGGGGCTCCCCTCCTACGAGCAGTACTTC

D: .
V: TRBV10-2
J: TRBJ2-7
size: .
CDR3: CASSEHISYEQYF
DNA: TGCGCCAGCAGTGAGCACATTTCCTACGAGCAGTACTTC

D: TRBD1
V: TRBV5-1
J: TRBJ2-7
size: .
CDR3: CASSHGTGEQYF
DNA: TGCGCCAGCAGCCACGGGACAGGCGAGCAGTACTTC

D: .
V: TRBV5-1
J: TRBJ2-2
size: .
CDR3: CASSLEGNTGELFF
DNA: TGCGCCAGCAGCCTCGAGGGGAACACCGGGGAGCTGTTTTTT

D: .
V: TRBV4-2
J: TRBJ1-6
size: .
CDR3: CASSQDGTYSNSPLHF
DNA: TGTGCCAGCAGCCAAGATGGTACCTACTCCAATTCACCCCTCCACTTT

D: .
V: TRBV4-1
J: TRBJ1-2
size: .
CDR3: CASSPQNRELNYGYTF
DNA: TGCGCCAGCAGCCCTCAAAACAGGGAGCTTAACTATGGCTACACCTTC

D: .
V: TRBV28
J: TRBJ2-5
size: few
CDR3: CASSPQSAVETQYF
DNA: TGTGCCAGCAGTCCCCAGTCAGCGGTAGAGACCCAGTACTTC

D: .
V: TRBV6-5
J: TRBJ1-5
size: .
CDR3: CASIITGEGNQPQHF
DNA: TGTGCCAGCATTATCACAGGAGAGGGCAATCAGCCCCAGCATTTT

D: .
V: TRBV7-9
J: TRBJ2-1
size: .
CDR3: CASSPPGTYNEQFF
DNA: TGTGCCAGCAGCCCACCAGGGACCTACAATGAGCAGTTCTTC

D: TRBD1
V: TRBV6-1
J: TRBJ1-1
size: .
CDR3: CASSETGAYTEAFF
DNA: TGTGCCAGCAGTGAAACAGGGGCTTACACTGAAGCTTTCTTT

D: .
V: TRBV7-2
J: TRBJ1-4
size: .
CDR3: CASSFTRATNEKLFF
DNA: TGTGCCAGCAGCTTTACCAGGGCAACTAATGAAAAACTGTTTTTT

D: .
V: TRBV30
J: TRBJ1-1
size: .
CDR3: CAGRLGLKEAFF
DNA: TGTGCCGGAAGACTGGGACTCAAGGAAGCTTTCTTT

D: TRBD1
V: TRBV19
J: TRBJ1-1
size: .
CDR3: CASSIRDRVYTEAFF
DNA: TGTGCCAGTAGTATCCGGGACAGGGTATATACTGAAGCTTTCTTT

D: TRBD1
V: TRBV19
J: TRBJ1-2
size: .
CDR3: CASSRSTGEVGYTF
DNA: TGTGCCAGTAGTAGATCTACAGGGGAAGTTGGCTACACCTTC

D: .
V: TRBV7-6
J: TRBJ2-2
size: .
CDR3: CASSLEGHQSKGGELFF
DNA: TGTGCCAGCAGCTTAGAGGGACACCAGAGCAAGGGCGGGGAGCTGTTTTTT

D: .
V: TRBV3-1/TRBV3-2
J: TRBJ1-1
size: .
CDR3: CASRRGSNTEAFF
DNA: TGTGCCAGCAGGAGAGGGTCGAACACTGAAGCTTTCTTT

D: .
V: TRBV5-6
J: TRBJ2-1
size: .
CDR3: CASSLARPSSRNEQFF
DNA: TGTGCCAGCAGCTTGGCTAGACCGTCTTCGCGTAATGAGCAGTTCTTC